These 20 T cell receptor beta chains were sequenced from one sample in a study of blood T cell repertoires in COVID-19. The method was immunoSEQ multiplex PCR; TCRdb's version includes in-frame clones alone and lacks a portion of them. This sample has 350,000 to 450,000 clones, with about 90% found just once. The sample was peripheral blood. The receptors originated from a woman in her sixties with COVID-19, enrolled during active disease.

The chain is built from TRBV7-2 and TRBJ2-5; 7 nucleotides agree with TRBD2. The CDR3 consists of 16 residues. The germline CDR1 and CDR2 sequences are SGHTA and FQGNSA. J lost 5 bases, V lost 4 bases, and 13 bases had no gene match. CDR3 sequence: CASSSAGGTLQETQYF. CDR3 coding DNA: TGTGCCAGCAGCTCCGCCGGGGGGACTCTCCAGGAGACCCAGTACTTC.

This chain uses TRBV6-1 with TRBJ2-7; TRBD1 matches 8 bases. CDR1 MNHNS and CDR2 SASEGT come from the germline V gene. The CDR3 spans 15 residues. With V trimmed by 3 bases and J by 2 bases, 6 bases remained unmatched. The CDR3 bases are TGTGCCAGCAGTGACGCAGGGGGCCCTACCTACGAGCAGTACTTC. Translated, it gives CASSDAGGPTYEQYF.

The chain joins TRBV5-4 to TRBJ1-3; D gene ambiguous. The CDR3 spans 14 residues. Germline CDR1 is SGHNT and CDR2 is YYREEE (reference sequence). Deletions cut 3 bases from V and 0 bases from J, with 7 bases between. CDR3: CASSSRLSGNTIYF. The CDR3 nucleotides are TGTGCCAGCAGCTCCAGGCTCTCTGGAAACACCATATATTTT.

The chain is built from TRBV6-5 and TRBJ1-3, with TRBD1 matching 7 bases. The CDR3 covers 15 residues. The germline gives CDR1 MNHEY, CDR2 SVGAGI. Trimming at V came to 0 bases and at J to 10 bases, leaving 9 bases not matched to a gene. This CDR3 reads CASSYSRGQTGTIYF. The CDR3 DNA reads as TGTGCCAGCAGTTACTCGCGAGGACAGACAGGGACCATATATTTT.

The V gene is TRBV9, the J gene TRBJ1-2; TRBD1 is a possible D gene (5 bases). Trimming removed 1 base from V and 8 bases from J, with 15 bases in between. The CDR3 runs 14 residues. Germline loops: CDR1 SGDLS, CDR2 YYNGEE. The CDR3 loop is CASSVQGRREGYTF. The CDR3 nucleotides read TGTGCCAGCAGCGTACAGGGTAGGAGGGAGGGCTACACCTTC.

This chain joins TRBV2 and TRBJ1-4, with 11 bases that match TRBD1. V was pared by 6 bases and J by 7 bases, with 4 bases of the junction left unmatched. Germline V gene data show CDR1 as SNHLY and CDR2 as FYNNEI. This CDR3 region has 14 residues. The CDR3 spells CASRAGTGGEKLFF. The CDR3 region has the DNA TGTGCCAGCAGGGCCGGGACAGGGGGTGAAAAACTGTTTTTT.

This clone occurred once. CDR3 sequence reads: CASSGGRLDSPLHF. For the CDR3, the DNA is TGTGCCAGTAGCGGAGGGCGGCTTGATTCACCCCTCCACTTT. V gene TRBV19 combines with J gene TRBJ1-6; D ambiguous. The V gene lost 6 bases and the J gene lost 8 bases, with 14 bases spanning the gap. The CDR3 extends over 14 amino acids. Germline CDR1 and CDR2: LNHDA and SQIVND (reference sequence).

The chain couples TRBV6-5 to TRBJ1-1, with a possible D match to TRBD1 (6 bases). The length of the CDR3 is 13 residues. V lost 10 bases to trimming and J lost 7 bases, with 19 bases between them. The germline CDR1 and CDR2 sequences are MNHEY and SVGAGI. DNA of the CDR3: TGTGCCACCTCAACCGGGACACTTAATGAAGCTTTCTTT. It codes for CATSTGTLNEAFF.

The V gene is TRBV7-2, the J gene TRBJ2-1; 8 bases map to TRBD1. The CDR3 consists of 18 residues. With 2 bases clipped from V and 0 bases from J, the junction kept 9 bases outside the gene matches. Germline V gene sequence: CDR1 SGHTA, CDR2 FQGNSA. The CDR3 loop reads CASSLPRTGKSSYNEQFF. CDR3 nucleotides: TGTGCCAGCAGCTTACCAAGGACAGGGAAATCCTCCTACAATGAGCAGTTCTTC.

This clone showed up just a few times. The chain links TRBV18 to TRBJ1-1; no firm D call. Germline V gene lookup returns CDR1 KGHSH and CDR2 LQKENI. There are 12 residues in the CDR3. V dropped 1 base and J dropped 6 bases, with 6 bases sitting between them. CDR3 region: CASSPRPAEAFF. The CDR3 DNA follows: TGTGCCAGCTCACCACGGCCAGCTGAAGCTTTCTTT.

The chain employs TRBV20-1 and TRBJ1-2; D not certain. V was trimmed by 5 bases and J by 7 bases, leaving 11 bases between them. This CDR3 region has 11 residues. CDR1 and CDR2 (germline): DFQATT, SNEGSKA (reference sequence). The CDR3 DNA reads as TGCAGTGCTCCTCTGTTCGGTGGCTACACCTTC. Translated, it gives CSAPLFGGYTF.

The chain employs TRBV9 and TRBJ2-2; D possibly corresponds to TRBD2 (5 bases). Germline V gene sequence: CDR1 SGDLS, CDR2 YYNGEE. CDR3 length: 17 amino acids. Trimming took 4 bases from V and 7 from J, leaving 23 bases between them. The CDR3 DNA follows: TGTGCCAGCAGCCCCCAACCCGAACCGGGAAGGGACGGGGAGCTGTTTTTT. It specifies CASSPQPEPGRDGELFF.

The chain links TRBV3-1 (or the pseudogene TRBV3-2) to TRBJ2-3; TRBD2 agrees at 10 bases. CDR3 length: 17 amino acids. The ends lost 1 base at V and 2 bases at J; junction bases unmatched: 6. CDR1 is LGHDT and CDR2 is YNNKEL in the germline V gene (reference sequence). The CDR3 loop reads CASSQGSSGGFTDTQYF. CDR3 DNA: TGTGCCAGCAGCCAAGGGTCTAGCGGGGGTTTCACAGATACGCAGTATTTT.

This sequence joins TRBV15 and TRBJ2-1, with a weak D call TRBD1 (5 bases). CDR3 length equals 13 residues. The germline CDR1 and CDR2 sequences are LNHNV and YYDKDF (reference sequence). V was pared by 6 bases and J by 4 bases, with 10 bases between. CDR3 protein: CATRQVLYNEQFF. For the CDR3, the DNA is TGTGCCACCAGACAGGTCCTTTACAATGAGCAGTTCTTC.

This chain links TRBV6-6 with TRBJ1-3; the D gene is possibly TRBD1 (5 bases). V shed 11 bases and J shed 4 bases, with 9 bases lying between them. This CDR3 has 11 amino acids. The germline gives CDR1 MNHNY, CDR2 SVGAGI (reference sequence). The CDR3 sequence: CAGASGNTIYF. The DNA of the CDR3 is TGTGCCGGGGCCTCGGGAAACACCATATATTTT.

The genes are TRBV2 and TRBJ2-3; TRBD2 matches at 8 bases. The CDR3 has 14 amino acids. Germline V gene sequence: CDR1 SNHLY, CDR2 FYNNEI. J lost 3 bases, V lost 10 bases, and 9 bases had no gene match. The CDR3 region has the DNA TGTGCCACCCAAAGCGGGGGTGAGACAGATACGCAGTATTTT. Its translation is CATQSGGETDTQYF. Filled out from reference TRBV2 and TRBJ2-3, the complete variable domain reads EPEVTQTPSHQVTQMGQEVILRCVPISNHLYFYWYRQILGQKVEFLVSFYNNEISEKSEIFDDQFSVERPDGSNFTLKIRSTKLEDSAMYFCATQSGGETDTQYFGPGTRLTVL.

The V gene is TRBV12-3 or TRBV12-4, the J gene TRBJ1-6; 7 bases align to TRBD1. The junction had 2 bases not matched to a gene; V was cut back by 5 bases and J by 7 bases. The CDR3 runs 13 residues. CDR3 bases: TGTGCCAGCAGTCAGGGACAGAATTCACCCCTCCACTTT. Amino acid sequence: CASSQGQNSPLHF.

This chain links TRBV12-3 or TRBV12-4 with TRBJ2-5, with 7 bases identical to TRBD2. J was trimmed by 5 bases and V by 3 bases; bases with no gene match: 3. The CDR3 has 13 residues. This chain's CDR3 is CASSFGGDETQYF. The CDR3 nucleotides are TGTGCCAGCAGTTTTGGGGGGGATGAGACCCAGTACTTC.

The V and J genes are TRBV19 and TRBJ2-7, with D possibly TRBD1 on 6 matching bases. The length of the CDR3 is 13 residues. In germline, CDR1 is LNHDA, CDR2 SQIVND (reference sequence). With 10 bases removed from V and 2 bases from J, the gap between germline ends came to 15 bases. The CDR3 DNA reads as TGTGCCACCAGCCGGGACACCACCTACGAGCAGTACTTC. Translated: CATSRDTTYEQYF.

The V and J genes are TRBV6-6 and TRBJ1-2; TRBD1 is a possible D gene (6 bases). Germline V gene lookup returns CDR1 MNHNY and CDR2 SVGAGI (reference sequence). The CDR3 spans 14 residues. V lost 5 bases, J lost 8 bases, and 18 bases lay in between. DNA for the CDR3: TGTGCCAGCAGTCCCCGAGGGGGTATATACGGCTACACCTTC. Amino acid sequence: CASSPRGGIYGYTF.